These 29 T cell receptor beta chains were sequenced from one sample in a study of T cells in Graves' hyperthyroidism and ophthalmopathy (dated by TCRdb to about 2019). The receptor library was made with multiplex PCR. Instrument on record: Illumina HiSeq 2000. TCR beta CDR3 regions were amplified from RNA transcripts. The first round of RT-PCR for the TCR CDR3 was performed with the HTBI primer set and the Qiagen OneStep RT-PCR kit. The raw public data were reprocessed by TCRdb itself: fastp quality trimming at Q25, MiXCR clonotype calling, in-frame beta chains only. Each entry merges the rows of one CDR3 protein and shows their most common DNA and genes. The table for this sample lists about 770,000 distinct CDR3 sequences; over 15% of them were counted only once. The ten largest clonotypes hold over 15% of the sample. Sequenced sample: blood. These receptors were taken from a woman aged 45-60 years with Graves' hyperthyroidism that later progressed to Graves' ophthalmopathy.

This chain joins TRBV9 and TRBJ2-7, with 8 bases identical to TRBD1. The CDR3 runs to 16 residues. Looked up from germline, CDR1 is SGDLS and CDR2 is YYNGEE. The V gene end was trimmed by 3 bases and the J gene end by 4 bases; junction bases not matched to a gene: 12. CDR3 nucleotide sequence: TGTGCCAGCAGCGAGAGACCCTCAGGGGGCTTGTACGAGCAGTACTTC. Protein product: CASSERPSGGLYEQYF.

This clonotype was seen more than once but under ten times. The chain has TRBV9 and TRBJ2-1; 10 bases align to TRBD2. V shed 3 bases, J shed 10 bases, and the junction held 7 bases outside the gene matches. Germline lookup yields CDR1 SGDLS and CDR2 YYNGEE. This CDR3 is built from 14 residues. The chain's CDR3 is CASSGTGTSVEQFF. In DNA, the CDR3 is TGTGCCAGCAGCGGGACCGGGACTAGCGTAGAGCAGTTCTTC.

The chain is built from TRBV6-1 and TRBJ2-7, with TRBD2 as a possible D gene (6 bases). The CDR3 runs 13 residues. In germline, CDR1 is MNHNS, CDR2 SASEGT. With 7 bases removed from V and 5 bases from J, the gap between germline ends came to 15 bases. CDR3 coding DNA: TGTGCCAGCACCCCTCCGGAGGGCCACGAGCAGTACTTC. Translated, it gives CASTPPEGHEQYF.

This clonotype was seen a few times. CDR3 DNA: TGTGCCAGCAGTTATAGGGCAAAGCAGTTCTTC. Translated: CASSYRAKQFF. The chain employs TRBV6-2 or TRBV6-3 and TRBJ2-1; D not certain. V was shortened by 3 bases and J by 11 bases, with 8 bases between the two germline ends. The CDR3 is 11 amino acids. The V gene's germline CDR1 is MNHEY and CDR2 SVGEGT.

The genes are TRBV30 and TRBJ1-1, with a possible D match to TRBD1 (5 bases). The germline V gene encodes CDR1 GTSNPN and CDR2 SVGIG (reference sequence). The V and J ends lost 0 bases and 3 bases respectively, with 8 bases between them. The CDR3 is 13 amino acids. CDR3 sequence reads: CAWSVGGDTEAFF. CDR3 sequence (DNA): TGTGCCTGGAGTGTGGGGGGGGACACTGAAGCTTTCTTT.

This clonotype was observed at least ten times. V gene TRBV6-1 combines with J gene TRBJ2-3, with D possibly called TRBD1 or TRBD2 (6 bases each). The CDR3 contains 17 residues. With 7 bases removed from V and 6 bases from J, the gap between germline ends came to 26 bases. Germline-derived CDR1 and CDR2 are MNHNS and SASEGT. CDR3 in amino acids: CASKLGGPFTSQDTQYF. The DNA of the CDR3 is TGTGCCAGCAAGCTAGGGGGGCCTTTTACGTCTCAGGATACGCAGTATTTT.

This clonotype has more than one count but fewer than ten. The V gene is TRBV20-1, the J gene TRBJ2-3; 9 bases are shared with TRBD2. From germline, CDR1 is DFQATT and CDR2 SNEGSKA (reference sequence). V lost 3 bases to trimming and J lost 8 bases; unmatched junction nucleotides: 6. The CDR3 consists of 13 residues. The CDR3 coding sequence is TGCAGTGCTAGTCGGCGGGGGGGGGCTACGCAGTATTTT. It yields the protein CSASRRGGATQYF.

This clonotype was counted between two and nine times. This chain connects TRBV2 to TRBJ1-5; 7 bases are a match to TRBD1. The CDR3 spans 16 residues. Losses at the gene ends were 5 bases for V and 0 bases for J; bases not matched to a gene: 7. Germline CDR1 SNHLY, CDR2 FYNNEI. The CDR3 nucleotides are TGTGCCAGCAGTACCGACAGGGCTAATAGCAATCAGCCCCAGCATTTT. Its translation: CASSTDRANSNQPQHF. The full variable domain, in which reference TRBV2 and TRBJ1-5 provide the parts outside the CDR3, is EPEVTQTPSHQVTQMGQEVILRCVPISNHLYFYWYRQILGQKVEFLVSFYNNEISEKSEIFDDQFSVERPDGSNFTLKIRSTKLEDSAMYFCASSTDRANSNQPQHFGDGTRLSIL.

With respect to this clonotype: This may be a read error, as it is one base from a much larger clone. The genes are TRBV2 and TRBJ2-1; TRBD2 might be the D (5 bases). The V and J ends lost 8 bases and 5 bases respectively, with 19 bases between them. The CDR3 length is 15 residues. Germline lookup yields CDR1 SNHLY and CDR2 FYNNEI. The CDR3 reads CASGVLGVRHNEQFF. The CDR3 region has the DNA TGTGCCAGCGGTGTTCTCGGGGTCCGTCACAATGAGCAGTTCTTC.

The chain links TRBV18 to TRBJ1-2, with TRBD1 matching 7 bases. V was clipped by 3 bases and J by 4 bases; unmatched bases: 8. The CDR3 is made up of 15 amino acids. CDR1 KGHSH and CDR2 LQKENI come from the germline V gene. The CDR3: CASSPDRDWRYGYTF. In DNA, the CDR3 is TGTGCCAGCTCACCCGACAGGGACTGGCGCTATGGCTACACCTTC. The variable domain in full, completed from reference TRBV18 and TRBJ1-2, reads NAGVMQNPRHLVRRRGQEARLRCSPMKGHSHVYWYRQLPEEGLKFMVYLQKENIIDESGMPKERFSAEFPKEGPSILRIQQVVRGDSAAYFCASSPDRDWRYGYTFGSGTRLTVV.

This clonotype turned up a few times. The CDR3: CAISQGTGDNEQFF. The DNA of the CDR3 is TGTGCCATCAGTCAGGGGACAGGGGACAATGAGCAGTTCTTC. The chain uses TRBV10-3 and TRBJ2-1; 10 nucleotides agree with TRBD1. Germline loops: CDR1 ENHRY, CDR2 SYGVKD. This CDR3 region has 14 residues. The junction had 3 bases not matched to a gene; V was cut back by 5 bases and J by 5 bases.

Only a few counts were recorded for this clonotype. V gene TRBV16 combines with J gene TRBJ2-7, with D perhaps given as TRBD1 or TRBD2 (6 bases each). This CDR3 is built from 12 residues. Germline values: CDR1 KGHSY, CDR2 FQNENV. V shed 7 bases and J shed 2 bases, with 9 bases lying between them. The DNA of the CDR3 is TGTGCCAGCACGGAGGGGGCCTACGAGCAGTACTTC. This codes for CASTEGAYEQYF.

A note on this clonotype: This CDR3 is missing its conserved last phenylalanine or tryptophan, likely due to a read error. The chain's CDR3 is CASSYSGAQHL. Written as DNA, the CDR3 is TGTGCCAGCAGTTACTCGGGTGCCCAGCATCTT. The chain has TRBV6-6 and TRBJ1-5; D is undetermined. Trimming took 0 bases from V and 11 from J, leaving 5 bases between them. CDR3 size: 11 residues. CDR1 and CDR2 from the germline V gene are MNHNY and SVGAGI (reference sequence).

The sample holds a few counts of this clonotype. This chain uses TRBV3-1 with TRBJ1-5; 7 bases are a match to TRBD1. The ends lost 3 bases at V and 9 bases at J; junction bases unmatched: 8. Germline assignment: CDR1 LGHDT and CDR2 YNNKEL (reference sequence). The length of the CDR3 is 14 residues. The CDR3 DNA sequence: TGTGCCAGCAGCCATCGACAGGGACGTGTGCCCCAGCATTTT. Its protein product is CASSHRQGRVPQHF.

This clonotype was seen many times. The chain couples TRBV12-3 or TRBV12-4 to TRBJ2-5; 15 bases match TRBD2. There are 15 residues in the CDR3. Trimming at V came to 3 bases and at J to 5 bases, leaving 1 base not matched to a gene. CDR3 region: CASSFGLAGGETQYF. The CDR3 nucleotides are TGTGCCAGCAGTTTCGGACTAGCGGGGGGGGAGACCCAGTACTTC.

The genes are TRBV7-3 and TRBJ2-3; D not resolved. This CDR3 contains 15 residues. Germline V gene data show CDR1 as SGHTA and CDR2 as FQGTGA. With 5 bases removed from V and 0 bases from J, the gap between germline ends came to 12 bases. CDR3 in DNA: TGTGCCAGCAGCGAAGGGATGTTTAGCACAGATACGCAGTATTTT. As protein: CASSEGMFSTDTQYF.

The gene calls are TRBV25-1 and TRBJ1-2; 8 nucleotides align to TRBD1. The CDR3 length is 14 residues. Germline assignment: CDR1 MGHDK and CDR2 SYGVNS. V lost 4 bases to trimming and J lost 6 bases; unmatched junction nucleotides: 7. The DNA for the CDR3 is TGTGCCAGCAGTGCTCCGGGACAGGTCGATGGCTACACCTTC. Encoded protein: CASSAPGQVDGYTF.

This clonotype has a handful of counts. The chain links TRBV4-2 to TRBJ1-1; D is uncertain. The CDR3 runs 13 residues. V was pared by 3 bases and J by 5 bases, with 10 bases between. Germline V gene sequence: CDR1 LGHNA, CDR2 YNFKEQ. The CDR3: CASSQSVGTEAFF. CDR3 DNA sequence: TGTGCCAGCAGCCAGTCGGTGGGAACTGAAGCTTTCTTT.

This clonotype has a handful of counts. V usage is TRBV19 and J usage is TRBJ1-5; D might be TRBD1 (6 bases). Germline CDR1 LNHDA, CDR2 SQIVND (reference sequence). This CDR3 has 14 amino acids. V shed 4 bases and J shed 3 bases, with 10 bases lying between them. The CDR3 nucleotides are TGTGCCAGTAGTACCGGACAGTTCAATCAGCCCCAGCATTTT. Protein: CASSTGQFNQPQHF. The complete variable domain, with remaining parts taken from reference TRBV19 and TRBJ1-5, reads DGGITQSPKYLFRKEGQNVTLSCEQNLNHDAMYWYRQDPGQGLRLIYYSQIVNDFQKGDIAEGYSVSREKKESFPLTVTSAQKNPTAFYLCASSTGQFNQPQHFGDGTRLSIL.

There are many counts of this clonotype. V usage is TRBV12-3 or TRBV12-4 and J usage is TRBJ2-3; 7 bases are a match to TRBD1. V lost 6 bases and J lost 1; bases outside the gene matches: 7. The CDR3 sequence is 15 residues long. The CDR3 bases are TGTGCCAGCAGAACAGGGGAGTCGGGCACAGATACGCAGTATTTT. Its translation: CASRTGESGTDTQYF.

For this clonotype: With a much larger clone just one base away, this may be a read error. The V call is TRBV24-1, the J call TRBJ2-1; tentatively, D is TRBD1 or TRBD2 (6 bases each). This CDR3 comprises 15 residues. CDR1 is KGHDR and CDR2 is SFDVKD in the germline V gene. The CDR3 bases are TGTGCCACCAGCGATACAGGGAGGATCTACAGTGAGCAGTTCTTC. It yields the protein CATSDTGRIYSEQFF.

This clonotype was seen many times. V is TRBV5-6 and J is TRBJ2-3; D is tentatively TRBD1 or TRBD2 (5 bases each). V dropped 4 bases and J dropped 4 bases, with 16 bases sitting between them. From germline, CDR1 is SGHDT and CDR2 YYEEEE. The CDR3 has 15 amino acids. DNA for the CDR3: TGTGCCAGCAGCAACCCTTCCGAGGGGCCAGATACGCAGTATTTT. Translating it yields CASSNPSEGPDTQYF.

This chain joins TRBV7-9 and TRBJ2-1; no clear D gene. The CDR3 totals 15 residues. Germline V gives CDR1 SEHNR, CDR2 FQNEAQ (reference sequence). Trimming took off 5 bases at V and 2 bases at J, with 13 bases between the two ends. The CDR3 DNA reads as TGTGCCAGCAGCCCGGGCCTGATGACCTACAATGAGCAGTTCTTC. It codes for CASSPGLMTYNEQFF.

This clonotype was counted ten times or more. This chain joins TRBV20-1 and TRBJ2-2; either TRBD1 or TRBD2 may fit D (7 bases each). The germline gives CDR1 DFQATT, CDR2 SNEGSKA (reference sequence). V dropped 0 bases and J dropped 4 bases, with 15 bases sitting between them. This CDR3 contains 16 residues. The CDR3 sequence is CSARDYTGEGTGELFF. Written as DNA, the CDR3 is TGCAGTGCTAGAGACTATACAGGGGAGGGCACCGGGGAGCTGTTTTTT.

CDR3 coding DNA: TGCAGTGCTCTTCCCGTATATCTCCGGGACGGAAGACACTACAATGAGCAGTTCTTC. Residues: CSALPVYLRDGRHYNEQFF. This chain links TRBV20-1 with TRBJ2-1, with D tentatively TRBD1 or TRBD2 (5 bases each). CDR3 size: 19 residues. V lost 5 bases and J lost 3, with 29 bases in between. Germline CDR1 is DFQATT and CDR2 is SNEGSKA (reference sequence).

This chain uses TRBV4-1 with TRBJ2-2, with D unclear. From germline, CDR1 is MGHRA and CDR2 YSYEKL. This CDR3 region has 14 residues. Trimming removed 0 bases at V and 6 bases at J, with 8 bases between. CDR3 in amino acids: CASSQDGSPGELFF. The CDR3 bases are TGCGCCAGCAGCCAAGACGGTAGCCCCGGGGAGCTGTTTTTT.

This chain connects TRBV4-1 to TRBJ2-2; D remains unclear. The V end was cut by 0 bases, the J end by 8 bases, with 10 bases between. The CDR3 covers 14 residues. Per the germline V gene, CDR1 is MGHRA and CDR2 is YSYEKL. The CDR3 DNA reads TGCGCCAGCAGCCAAGATGGTCCTTCTGGGGAGCTGTTTTTT. Translated: CASSQDGPSGELFF.

As for this clonotype: This may arise from a read error, as a much more abundant clone is one base away. The gene calls are TRBV18 and TRBJ2-2; perhaps TRBD2 as D (5 bases). The germline V gene encodes CDR1 KGHSH and CDR2 LQKENI. The CDR3 runs 15 residues. CDR3 in DNA: TGTGCCAGCTCACTGACCGGGAAGAACACCGGGAAGCTGTTTTTT. Translation: CASSLTGKNTGKLFF. The full variable domain, rest sourced from reference TRBV18 and TRBJ2-2, is NAGVMQNPRHLVRRRGQEARLRCSPMKGHSHVYWYRQLPEEGLKFMVYLQKENIIDESGMPKERFSAEFPKEGPSILRIQQVVRGDSAAYFCASSLTGKNTGKLFFGEGSRLTVL.

This clonotype occurred many times. This chain joins TRBV2 and TRBJ2-1; 9 bases align to TRBD2. V shed 10 bases, J shed 5 bases, and the junction held 6 bases outside the gene matches. CDR1 and CDR2 from the germline V gene are SNHLY and FYNNEI. The CDR3 contains 13 residues. The CDR3 reads CAKRLAANNEQFF. DNA of the CDR3: TGTGCCAAAAGACTAGCGGCGAACAATGAGCAGTTCTTC.